The clone carrying this T cell receptor (beta chain) was seen just once. Antigen: not known. Germline V CDR1 and CDR2: SGHRS, YFSETQ. With 0 bases removed from V and 3 bases from J, the gap between germline ends came to 10 bases. This CDR3 has 15 amino acids. TCRdb's table, derived via immunoSEQ multiplex PCR, lists solely in-frame clones and lacks some. The sample shows about 94,000 clones, 93% of them seen only once. The data belong to a study of Tregs in tolerant kidney transplant recipients. Study results and caveats: Donor-specific Treg expansion exceeded global Treg expansion in tolerant patients, suggesting antigen drive.

Thawed PBMCs were FACS-sorted into unstimulated CD4+CD25+CD127- regulatory T cells, CD4+CD25- non-regulatory cells, CD4 and CD8 cells. The clonotype comes from a human donor who received a combined kidney and bone marrow transplant. The chain employs TRBV5-1 and TRBJ1-3; D gene uncertain. Specimen: CD4+ T cells from blood, collected before the transplant. The CDR3: CASSLEGGRGNTIYF. Written as DNA, the CDR3 is TGCGCCAGCAGCTTGGAGGGAGGCCGTGGAAACACCATATATTTT.